What follows is one TCR beta chain and its context. This clone has ten or more counts. Its antigen target is currently unknown. The input lacks base qualities; no much larger clone sits a single base away. Healthy HIV-negative adults with no recently reported acute infections or vaccinations were included as donors. All donors were Caucasian adults living in Nashville, Tennessee, USA. CD4+ T cells were enriched by magnetic negative selection; naive cells were then positively selected on CD45RA, and the negative fraction formed the memory subset. Blood was obtained by leukapheresis, after which PBMCs were separated by Ficoll-Histopaque density gradient centrifugation and cryopreserved in liquid nitrogen vapor phase. Analytical flow cytometry was used to check the purity and quantity of each magnetically sorted T cell population. From each sorted fraction, genomic DNA was isolated and quantified by UV absorbance on a Nanodrop 2000c.

The germline V gene encodes CDR1 SGHAT and CDR2 FQNNGV. Deletion took 1 base off V and 0 bases off J, with a span of 18 bases between the germline ends. From its cysteine to its phenylalanine, the CDR3 spans 18 amino acids. Here the CDR3 DNA is all that survives: 54 bases in frame from base 1. Using the deep immunoSEQ assay, TCR CDR3 regions were amplified from genomic DNA by multiplex PCR. Genomic DNA extracted from each cell subset was distributed evenly over all wells of several immunoSEQ 96-well plates, and each plate served as one replicate. For sorted subsets, each replicate PCR was loaded with roughly 0.2 ug genomic DNA, equivalent to some 27,000 T cell genomes. The purified libraries were quantified using a Qubit 3.0 fluorometer, sized with a Bioanalyzer 2100, and then quantified again using the KAPA Library Quantification kit. Every immunoSEQ 96-well plate was sequenced on a separate single-read 150-cycle Illumina NextSeq 550 flow cell. Per the source publication's procedure: Because the immunoSEQ output held only junctional sequences and lacked quality scores, the filtering could not match the filtering applied to full-length reads. To assign V/J genes and CDR3, sequences were annotated using PyIR, a Python wrapper for IgBLAST v1.9, with IMGT germline references. Reads were removed for weak V/J assignments (E-value above 1e-6), missing CDR3, stop codons, out-of-frame junctions, or ambiguous translated residues. A V3J clonotype was defined by an identical inferred V gene, J gene, and CDR3 amino acid sequence. Percentage overlap between repertoires was computed as shared unique clonotypes divided by the size of the smaller repertoire. Richness of each repertoire was evaluated using RTK rarefaction, the Chao1 estimator, and Recon v2.1 estimates of unobserved clonotypes. Generation probabilities for all TCRbeta clonotypes obtained by the gDNA method from a handful of donors were computed using OLGA. The source is immuneACCESS, and TCRdb retained only in-frame sequences with V and J called. Part of the clones is not carried over; for the studies checked, unresolved V genes explain less than half of this, and the remainder is unexplained. V, J and clone size are taken as reported in that table, and D and trimming were inferred from the DNA itself. The sample profile shows nearly 750,000 clones; around 70% of them were found once. Less than 2% of the sample lies in the top ten.

This sample is part of a study of shared clonotypes between healthy human individuals (dated by TCRdb to 2018 to 2020). Regarding the research as a whole: The cohort comprised a couple of women and three men aged 18 to 49 years. For each donor, CD4 naive and CD4 memory were each given three plates, CD8 naive was given two plates, and CD8 memory was given one plate. To estimate repertoire size and how much clonotype sharing occurs between individuals, the study deeply sequenced the blood TCR repertoires of five healthy adults. To increase sequencing depth and limit assay-specific biases, TCR repertoire library preparation and sequencing were carried out by different laboratories using diverse techniques. Leukapheresis yielded between about 0.85 and 10 billion PBMCs per donor. General conclusions and limits of the study: When a few donors were compared, the shared fraction of clonotypes was about 5% for naive CD4, 3% to 4% for naive CD8, 2% to 2.5% for memory CD4, and 0.4% for memory CD8. Compared with non-shared clonotypes, the clonotypes found in all four sorted-subset donors had higher generation probabilities. Pairwise subsampling led to the expectation that sequencing depth would affect the degree of clonotype sharing among donors. Sampling was limited to blood, and TCR repertoires in tissue likely differ from TCR repertoires in blood. Rarefaction of sorted-subset datasets indicated incomplete sequencing despite the large sequencing depth. Because the study included only a small number of donors, the genetic and exposure-history diversity represented was limited. Naive subsets generally had larger estimated clonotype richness than memory subsets did.

The V and J segments used are TRBV11-2 and TRBJ1-1; no D gene call is confident. This sequence was found in a woman aged 25-40 years in good health. Specimen: memory CD4+ T cells sorted from blood. In the paper's terms, the cell subset or site label means: CD45RA-negative fraction. The CDR3 amino acid sequence is: CASSLVGRTKGMNTEAFF. In nucleotides, the sequence is TGTGCCAGCAGCTTAGTGGGGAGGACCAAGGGCATGAACACTGAAGCTTTCTTT.